The T cell receptor (beta chain) under discussion was sequenced for a study of blood T cell repertoires in COVID-19. TCRdb's copy holds only in-frame clones and misses some; the assay was immunoSEQ multiplex PCR. Among about 43,000 clones, approximately 90% were seen once, and the ten largest hold 4.5% to 5%. There are 16 residues in the CDR3. Germline assignment: CDR1 SGHTA and CDR2 FQGNSA. V was clipped by 3 bases and J by 5 bases, with 19 bases between them. The gene calls are TRBV7-2 and TRBJ2-5; D possibly corresponds to TRBD2 (7 bases). The sequencing input was peripheral blood. The sequence was collected from a human donor in a cohort sampled during active COVID-19. The CDR3 region has the DNA TGTGCCAGCAGCTTCATTCGATTAGGGGGGGCCGAGACCCAGTACTTC. Its protein is CASSFIRLGGAETQYF.